The clone carrying this TCR beta chain has at least ten counts. Antigen: not known. This record belongs to a study of T cells in Graves' hyperthyroidism and ophthalmopathy. Study conclusions and caveats: Ophthalmopathy was model-predicted a median 6.5 months pre-onset. Blood samples included most of the expanded thyroid clonotypes exceeding 0.001.

From RNA transcripts, TCR beta CDR3 regions were amplified. A first-round RT-PCR of the TCR CDR3 used the HTBI primer set. TCRdb fed the multiplex PCR reads into MiXCR, producing one record per CDR3 protein. The table lists more than 550,000 distinct CDR3 sequences, about 45% of them singletons, with roughly 6.5% in the top ten. Material: peripheral blood or thyroid tissue (not recorded which). The origin of this receptor is an adult man with Graves' disease, either hyperthyroidism or ophthalmopathy (not recorded which).

CDR3 loop: CASSGSTGKGYTF. CDR3 sequence (DNA): TGTGCCAGCAGTGGATCGACAGGGAAAGGCTACACCTTC. The chain carries TRBV2 and TRBJ1-2, with 7 bases fitting TRBD1. With 4 bases clipped from V and 8 bases from J, the junction kept 7 bases outside the gene matches. CDR1 and CDR2 from the germline V gene are SNHLY and FYNNEI. The CDR3 has 13 residues.